The 5 T cell receptor beta chains given below trace back to one sample, sequenced in a study of blood T cell repertoires in COVID-19. The data were produced by immunoSEQ multiplex PCR, yet TCRdb's version contains in-frame clones alone and is incomplete. The repertoire holds about 53,000 clones, roughly four fifths seen once, with around 14% in the top ten. The sample comprised peripheral blood. The receptors originated from a human donor in a cohort sampled during active COVID-19.

V and J are TRBV2 and TRBJ2-6; 8 bases agree with TRBD1. Per the germline V gene, CDR1 is SNHLY and CDR2 is FYNNEI. This CDR3 has 17 amino acids. The ends lost 8 bases at V and 1 base at J; junction bases unmatched: 10. The CDR3, as DNA: TGTGCCAGCCGGTCCGGGACAGGATTTTCTGGGGCCAACGTCCTGACTTTC. Its protein product is CASRSGTGFSGANVLTF.

The V gene is TRBV10-3, the J gene TRBJ2-7; 10 bases are a match to TRBD2. This CDR3 has 14 amino acids. Germline lookup yields CDR1 ENHRY and CDR2 SYGVKD. After removal of 0 bases from V and 6 bases from J, the junction contained 2 bases not matched to a gene. The CDR3 loop reads CAISESGTSAEQYF. The CDR3 DNA reads as TGTGCCATCAGTGAGTCGGGGACTAGCGCCGAGCAGTACTTC.

This sequence joins TRBV18 and TRBJ2-1; 9 bases map to TRBD1. The germline gives CDR1 KGHSH, CDR2 LQKENI. The junction had 12 bases not matched to a gene; V was cut back by 0 bases and J by 6 bases. The CDR3 covers 18 residues. The CDR3 DNA reads as TGTGCCAGCTCACCACCTACTAACCGGGACAGGGCACGCAATGAGCAGTTCTTC. Its protein product is CASSPPTNRDRARNEQFF.

The J gene is TRBJ1-5, the V gene TRBV9; the D gene is possibly TRBD1 (5 bases). CDR3 length: 13 amino acids. CDR1 is SGDLS and CDR2 is YYNGEE in the germline V gene. Trimming stripped 0 bases from V and 7 bases from J, with 8 bases between. As DNA, the CDR3 is TGTGCCAGCAGCGTAGGGACAAAACAGCCCCAGCATTTT. It codes for CASSVGTKQPQHF.

This clone was seen just once. The rearrangement joins TRBV12-3 or TRBV12-4 to TRBJ2-7; TRBD1 agrees at 7 bases. V gave up 6 bases and J gave up 5 bases; unmatched junction bases: 4. The CDR3 runs to 12 residues. The CDR3 spells CASSLTGNEQYF. DNA for the CDR3: TGTGCCAGCAGCCTGACAGGGAACGAGCAGTACTTC.